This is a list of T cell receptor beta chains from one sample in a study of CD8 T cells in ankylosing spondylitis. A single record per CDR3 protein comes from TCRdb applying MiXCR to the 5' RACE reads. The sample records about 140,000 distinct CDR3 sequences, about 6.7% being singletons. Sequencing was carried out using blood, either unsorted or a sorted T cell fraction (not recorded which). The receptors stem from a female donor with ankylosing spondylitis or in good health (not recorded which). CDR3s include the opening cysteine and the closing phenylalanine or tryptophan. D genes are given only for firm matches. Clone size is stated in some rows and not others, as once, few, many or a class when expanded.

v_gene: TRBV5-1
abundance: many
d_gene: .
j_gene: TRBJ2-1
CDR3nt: TGCGCCAGCAGTTTCCCAGGGGGCGGGGGTAGCTCCTACAATGAGCAGTTCTTC
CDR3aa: CASSFPGGGGSSYNEQFF

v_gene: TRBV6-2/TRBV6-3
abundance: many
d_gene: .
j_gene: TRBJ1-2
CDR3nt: TGTGCCAGCAGTTACTCCTCCTTGGGGAGAGGCTACACCTTC
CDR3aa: CASSYSSLGRGYTF

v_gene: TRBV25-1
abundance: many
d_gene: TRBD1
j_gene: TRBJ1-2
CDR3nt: TGTGCCAGCAGTGGCTACAGGGGGCTCTATGGCTACACCTTC
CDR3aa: CASSGYRGLYGYTF

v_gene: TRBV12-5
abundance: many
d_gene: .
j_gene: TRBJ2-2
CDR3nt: TGTGCTAGTGGCCCCTACACCGGGGAGCTGTTTTTT
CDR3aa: CASGPYTGELFF

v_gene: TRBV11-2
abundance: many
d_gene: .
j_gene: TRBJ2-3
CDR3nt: TGTGCCAGCAGCTTTGCTGGGGGGCCCACAGATACGCAGTATTTT
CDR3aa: CASSFAGGPTDTQYF

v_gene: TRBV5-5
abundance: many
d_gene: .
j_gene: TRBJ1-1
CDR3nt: TGTGCCAGCAGCTTTCGCTCGAACACTGAAGCTTTCTTT
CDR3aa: CASSFRSNTEAFF

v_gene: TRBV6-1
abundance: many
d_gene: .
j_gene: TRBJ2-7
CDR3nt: TGTGCCAGCAGTGAAGCGGCACTAAGAGCCATCCACGAGCAGTACTTC
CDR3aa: CASSEAALRAIHEQYF

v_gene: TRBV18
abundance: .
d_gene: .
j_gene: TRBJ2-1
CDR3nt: TGTGCCAGCTCAGCAACAGAAATCTCCTACAATGAGCAGTTCTTC
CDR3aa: CASSATEISYNEQFF

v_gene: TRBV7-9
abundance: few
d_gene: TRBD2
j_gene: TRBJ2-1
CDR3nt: TGTGCCCATAGCGGGGGGTACAATGAGCAGTTCTTC
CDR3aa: CAHSGGYNEQFF

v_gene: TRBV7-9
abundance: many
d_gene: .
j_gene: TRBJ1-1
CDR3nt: TGTGCCAGCAGCCCGAATAGGGGACCTCAGAACACTGAAGCTTTCTTT
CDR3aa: CASSPNRGPQNTEAFF

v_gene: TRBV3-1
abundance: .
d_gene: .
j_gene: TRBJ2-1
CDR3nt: TGTGCCTGCACCCAAGATATCGGGTGGGACTCCTACAATGAGCAGTTCTTC
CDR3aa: CACTQDIGWDSYNEQFF

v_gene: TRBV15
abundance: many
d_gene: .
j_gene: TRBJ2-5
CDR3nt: TGTGCCACCAGCAGTTCCAGTCAAGAGACCCAGTACTTC
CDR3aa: CATSSSSQETQYF

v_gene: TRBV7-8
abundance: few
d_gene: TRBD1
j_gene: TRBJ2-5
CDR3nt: TGTGCCAGTCGAACGTTAACCGGGACAGGACAAGAGACCCAGTACTTC
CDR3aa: CASRTLTGTGQETQYF

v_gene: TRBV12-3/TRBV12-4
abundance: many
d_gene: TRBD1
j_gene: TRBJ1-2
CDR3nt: TGTGCCAGCACTCCCGACAGGGCTCTCTATGGCTACACCTTC
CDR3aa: CASTPDRALYGYTF

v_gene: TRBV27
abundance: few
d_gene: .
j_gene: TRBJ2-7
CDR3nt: TGTGCCAGCAGGCGGGGCACGGGCAGTGGATACGAGCAGTACTTC
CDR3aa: CASRRGTGSGYEQYF

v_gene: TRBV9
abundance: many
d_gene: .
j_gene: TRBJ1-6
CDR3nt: TGTGCCAGCAGCGTAGATCCCGGGAACGATTCACCCCTCCACTTT
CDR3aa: CASSVDPGNDSPLHF

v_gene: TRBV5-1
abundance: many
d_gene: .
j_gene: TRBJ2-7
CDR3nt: TGCGCCAGCAGCCGGGACGGGACGGCATCCTACGAGCAGTACTTC
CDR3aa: CASSRDGTASYEQYF

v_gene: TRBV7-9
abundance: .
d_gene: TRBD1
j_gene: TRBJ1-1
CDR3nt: TGTGCCAGCAGTCCCCAGGGGGGACAGGGATATTTCGGAGCTTTCTTT
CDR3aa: CASSPQGGQGYFGAFF

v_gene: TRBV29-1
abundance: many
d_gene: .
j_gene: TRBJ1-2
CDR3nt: TGCAGCGTTGAAGTTTCAGGCGGGTTGGGTGGCTACACCTTC
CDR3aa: CSVEVSGGLGGYTF

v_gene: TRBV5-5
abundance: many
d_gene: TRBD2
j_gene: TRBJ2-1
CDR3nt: TGTGCCAGCACCCACCAGAGGAGCGGGGGGAGAAATGAGCAGTTCTTC
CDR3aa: CASTHQRSGGRNEQFF

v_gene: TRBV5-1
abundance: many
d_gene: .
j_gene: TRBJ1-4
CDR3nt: TGCGCCAGCAGCTTGGGGCGGGACCTTGACAAACTGTTTTTT
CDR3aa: CASSLGRDLDKLFF

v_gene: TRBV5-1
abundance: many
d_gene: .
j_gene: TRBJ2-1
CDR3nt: TGCGCCAGCAGCTTGGTTGGGCAGTACAATGAGCAGTTCTTC
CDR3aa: CASSLVGQYNEQFF

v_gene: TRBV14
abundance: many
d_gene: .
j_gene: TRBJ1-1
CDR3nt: TGTGCCAGCAGCCTCGGCAGGGTAGGGAACACTGAAGCTTTCTTT
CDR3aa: CASSLGRVGNTEAFF

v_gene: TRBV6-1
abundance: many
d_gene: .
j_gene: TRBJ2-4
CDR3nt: TGTGCCAGCAGCCCGACAGGGAGGGCCAAAAACATTCAGTACTTC
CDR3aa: CASSPTGRAKNIQYF

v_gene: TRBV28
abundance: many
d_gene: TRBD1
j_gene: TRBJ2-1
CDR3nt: TGTGCCAGCAGTATGCCGGGACAGGGGGGCAATGAGCAGTTCTTC
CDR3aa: CASSMPGQGGNEQFF

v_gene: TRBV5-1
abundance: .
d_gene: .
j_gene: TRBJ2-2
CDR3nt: TGCGCCAGCAGCGATTATAAGACATATTCTAACGGGGAGCTGTTTTTT
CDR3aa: CASSDYKTYSNGELFF

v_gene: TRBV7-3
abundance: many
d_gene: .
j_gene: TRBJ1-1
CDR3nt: TGTGCCAGCAGCTTAATGCCAGGGGCGAACACTGAAGCTTTCTTT
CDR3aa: CASSLMPGANTEAFF

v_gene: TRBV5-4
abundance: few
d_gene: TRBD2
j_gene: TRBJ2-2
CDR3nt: TGTGCCAGCAGCTGGACGCTAGCGGGGGCCACCGGGGAGCTGTTTTTT
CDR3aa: CASSWTLAGATGELFF

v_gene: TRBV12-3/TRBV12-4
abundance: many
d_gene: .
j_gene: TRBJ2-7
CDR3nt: TGTGCCAGCAGCCCCTCTTATAGGAGGGTACCGTCCTACGAGCAGTACTTC
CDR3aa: CASSPSYRRVPSYEQYF

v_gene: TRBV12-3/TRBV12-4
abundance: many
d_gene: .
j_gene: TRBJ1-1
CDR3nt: TGTGCCAGCAGTCCTTACCTTAAGGAGACCTACACTGAAGCTTTCTTT
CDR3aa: CASSPYLKETYTEAFF

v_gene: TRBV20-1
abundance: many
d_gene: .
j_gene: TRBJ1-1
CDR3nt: TGCAGTGCTGAGGAGGTTATAGTACCTGAAGCTTTCTTT
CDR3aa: CSAEEVIVPEAFF

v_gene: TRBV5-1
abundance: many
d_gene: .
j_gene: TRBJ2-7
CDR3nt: TGCGCCAGCAGCCCCTCCTCCTACGAGCAGTACTTC
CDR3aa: CASSPSSYEQYF

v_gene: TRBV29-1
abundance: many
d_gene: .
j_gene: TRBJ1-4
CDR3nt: TGCAGCGTGGAAGGGTTGGCTAATGAAAAACTGTTTTTT
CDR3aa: CSVEGLANEKLFF

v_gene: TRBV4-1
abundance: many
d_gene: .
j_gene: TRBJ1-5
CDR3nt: TGCGCCAGCAGCCAAGGGGGGGCAGGGGGCAATCAGCCCCAGCATTTT
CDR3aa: CASSQGGAGGNQPQHF

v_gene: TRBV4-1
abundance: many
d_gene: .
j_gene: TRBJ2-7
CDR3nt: TGCGCCAGCCGCCTCCACGATTTAGCGCCTCTCTCCTACGAGCAGTACTTC
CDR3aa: CASRLHDLAPLSYEQYF

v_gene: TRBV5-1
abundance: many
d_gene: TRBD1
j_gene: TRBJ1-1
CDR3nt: TGCGCCAGCAGCTCTCAGGGGGACGGTGAAGCTTTCTTT
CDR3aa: CASSSQGDGEAFF

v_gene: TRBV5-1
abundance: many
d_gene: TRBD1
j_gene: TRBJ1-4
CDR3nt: TGCGCCAGCAGCCTGCAACCGGGACAGGGGCATGAAAAACTGTTTTTT
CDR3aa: CASSLQPGQGHEKLFF

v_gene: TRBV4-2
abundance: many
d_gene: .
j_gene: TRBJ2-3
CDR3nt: TGTGCCAGCAGCCAAGTCCCGAATACGCAGTATTTT
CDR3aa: CASSQVPNTQYF

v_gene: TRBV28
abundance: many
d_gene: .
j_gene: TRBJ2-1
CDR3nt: TGTGCCAGCAATAAGGGGGGATACAATGAGCAGTTCTTC
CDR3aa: CASNKGGYNEQFF

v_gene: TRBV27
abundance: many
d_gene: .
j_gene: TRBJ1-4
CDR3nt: TGTGCCAGCAGCCCGACAAACGAAGGGGGAAAACTGTTTTTT
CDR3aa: CASSPTNEGGKLFF

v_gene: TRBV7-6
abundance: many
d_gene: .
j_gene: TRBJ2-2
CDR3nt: TGTGCCAGCAGCTTCGTTGACGGGGAGCTGTTTTTT
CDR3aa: CASSFVDGELFF

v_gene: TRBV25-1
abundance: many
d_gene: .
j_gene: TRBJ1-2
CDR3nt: TGTGCCAGTCAACAAGCTAACTATGGCTACACCTTC
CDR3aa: CASQQANYGYTF

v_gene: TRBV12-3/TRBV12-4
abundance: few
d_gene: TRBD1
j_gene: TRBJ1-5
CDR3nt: TGTGCCAGCAGCCTTGAAGACAGGGGACAGCCCCAGCATTTT
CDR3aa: CASSLEDRGQPQHF

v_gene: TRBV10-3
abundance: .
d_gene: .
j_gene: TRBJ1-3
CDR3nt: TGTGCCATCAGTGACCCCTTGGGAGGACAGGGAAACACCATATATTTT
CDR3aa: CAISDPLGGQGNTIYF

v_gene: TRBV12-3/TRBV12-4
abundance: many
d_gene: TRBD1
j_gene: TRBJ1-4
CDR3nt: TGTGCCAGCAAAAAGGGACAGGGTAATGAAAAACTGTTTTTT
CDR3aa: CASKKGQGNEKLFF

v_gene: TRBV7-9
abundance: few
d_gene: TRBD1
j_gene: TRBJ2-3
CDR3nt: TGTGCCAGCAGCCAAAGTAGGACAGGGACGACGCCCGATACGCAGTATTTT
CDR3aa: CASSQSRTGTTPDTQYF

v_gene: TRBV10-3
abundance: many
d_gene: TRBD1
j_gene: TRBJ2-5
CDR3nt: TGTGCCATCAGTGAGCCGCAGACAGGGAGTAAGGAGACCCAGTACTTC
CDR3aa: CAISEPQTGSKETQYF

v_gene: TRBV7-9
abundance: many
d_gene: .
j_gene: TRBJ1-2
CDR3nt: TGTGCCAGCAGCTTAAATGAGGGGGAAGGTGGCTACACCTTC
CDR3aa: CASSLNEGEGGYTF